These T cell receptor beta chains were read from a single sample in a study of neurological immune-mediated disorders. TCRdb processed the 5' RACE reads anew with MiXCR; each CDR3 protein has one entry. The profile shows 87,000 or so distinct CDR3 sequences, 3% to 4% of them singletons. Source material: PBMCs. The receptors originated from a woman in her 50s with multiple sclerosis. Both conserved end residues are part of each CDR3. A D gene is named only where the DNA matches it firmly. Size tells how often a clone was seen (once, few, many) or the class of an expanded clone, and some rows leave it out.

d_call | j_call | v_call | clone_size | cdr3_nt | cdr3_aa
NA | TRBJ2-7 | TRBV7-2 | many | TGTGCCAGCAGCCCCGTCGGGGTCTACGAGCAGTACTTC | CASSPVGVYEQYF
TRBD2 | TRBJ2-5 | TRBV9 | many | TGTGCCAGCAGCGTAGCTTCCTTAGCGGGGGGCACTCAAGAGACCCAGTACTTC | CASSVASLAGGTQETQYF
TRBD1 | TRBJ2-2 | TRBV20-1 | many | TGCAGTGCTAGATCCCCGGGACAGGAGAACACCGGGGAGCTGTTTTTT | CSARSPGQENTGELFF
NA | TRBJ2-3 | TRBV7-6 | NA | TGTGCCAGCAGCTTAAAGGGGGGATTGAGCACAGATACGAAGTATTTT | CASSLKGGLSTDTKYF
TRBD1 | TRBJ1-6 | TRBV15 | many | TGTGCCACCAGCAGAGAACAGGGGATTTTAGATTCACCCCTCCACTTT | CATSREQGILDSPLHF
NA | TRBJ2-3 | TRBV27 | few | TGTGCCAGTCGGGTAGCGGTCACAGATACGCAGTATTTT | CASRVAVTDTQYF
NA | TRBJ2-1 | TRBV12-2 | NA | TGTGCAAGTCGCTTATCCTCGGCAAGCGACGATGAGCAGTTCTTC | CASRLSSASDDEQFF
NA | TRBJ2-3 | TRBV10-3 | NA | TGTGCCATCAGGGGGGGTGGTAGCGGCAGCACAGATACGCAGTATTTT | CAIRGGGSGSTDTQYF
TRBD2 | TRBJ2-7 | TRBV7-2 | many | TGTGCCAGCAGCTTAGACGGGGGGGCTCTGTACGAGCAGTACTTC | CASSLDGGALYEQYF
TRBD1 | TRBJ2-7 | TRBV20-1 | many | TGCAGTGCTAGACGGACAGGGGGCGTCTACGAGCAGTACTTC | CSARRTGGVYEQYF
NA | TRBJ2-3 | TRBV4-1 | many | TGCGACAGCAGCAAAGTAAATTCAGAGCAGTATTTT | CDSSKVNSEQYF
NA | TRBJ2-7 | TRBV28 | NA | TGTGCCAGCAGTGTCGTCTACGAGCAGTACTTC | CASSVVYEQYF
TRBD2 | TRBJ2-3 | TRBV7-6 | many | TGTGCCAGCAGCCACCGACTAGCGGGGGGGCATGGAGATACGCAGTATTTT | CASSHRLAGGHGDTQYF
NA | TRBJ1-2 | TRBV20-1 | many | TGCAGTGCTTCCCCTCGGGGTAACTATGGCTACACCTTC | CSASPRGNYGYTF
NA | TRBJ2-3 | TRBV6-5 | many | TGTGCCAGCAGTTACGCCGGGGTGTGGGATACGCAGTATTTT | CASSYAGVWDTQYF
NA | TRBJ2-7 | TRBV12-3/TRBV12-4 | many | TGTGCCAGCAGAACACACAGTGAATACGAGCAGTACTTC | CASRTHSEYEQYF
NA | TRBJ1-3 | TRBV20-1 | few | TGCAGTGCGGGTATTTCCTCTGGAAACACCATATATTTT | CSAGISSGNTIYF
NA | TRBJ1-4 | TRBV3-1 | many | TGTGCCAGCAGCCAAGACCCACAGGGTACTAATGAAAAACTGTTTTTT | CASSQDPQGTNEKLFF
NA | TRBJ2-4 | TRBV20-1 | many | TGCAGTACCCCGGGGAGCTTAGCCAAAAACATTCAGTACTTC | CSTPGSLAKNIQYF
TRBD1 | TRBJ2-3 | TRBV12-5 | many | TGTGCTAGTGGTTCCCAAATCGGGACAGGGCCAGATACGCAGTATTTT | CASGSQIGTGPDTQYF
NA | TRBJ1-3 | TRBV5-1 | NA | TGCGCCAGCAGCGTGGACGGCTGGACCTCTGGAAAAAACATATATTTT | CASSVDGWTSGKNIYF
NA | TRBJ2-1 | TRBV5-5 | many | TGTGCCAGCAGCTTGTCGTACAATGAGCAGTTCTTC | CASSLSYNEQFF
NA | TRBJ2-3 | TRBV5-1 | many | TGCGCCAGCAGCTTGAACCCCGGGGATACGCAGTATTTT | CASSLNPGDTQYF
TRBD2 | TRBJ2-1 | TRBV5-1 | many | TGCGCCAGCAGCTTGGACCCCCCTAGCGGGGGGTCCTACAATGAGCAGTTCTTC | CASSLDPPSGGSYNEQFF
NA | TRBJ1-6 | TRBV4-3 | many | TGCGCCAGCAGCCAAGATGTTAGGTCAGCCCTCCACTTT | CASSQDVRSALHF
TRBD1 | TRBJ1-2 | TRBV10-3 | many | TGTGCCATCAGGACCGGGACAGAAACTAACTATGGCTACACCTTC | CAIRTGTETNYGYTF
TRBD2 | TRBJ2-3 | TRBV6-2/TRBV6-3 | many | TGTGCCAGCAACCTCGGGACTAGCGGGGGGGCCAAGCAGTATTTT | CASNLGTSGGAKQYF
NA | TRBJ2-4 | TRBV10-3 | NA | TGTGCCATCAGTGAGAGGGCAGATGGCATTCAGTACTTC | CAISERADGIQYF
TRBD1 | TRBJ2-4 | TRBV5-1 | many | TGCGCCAGCAGCACGCACGGGACAGGGGGGGACATTCAGTACTTC | CASSTHGTGGDIQYF
NA | TRBJ2-5 | TRBV20-1 | many | TGCAGTGCTAGGCTTATTTTTCAAGAGACCCAGTACTTC | CSARLIFQETQYF
NA | TRBJ2-3 | TRBV10-3 | many | TGTGCCATCAGGGGGGGGGGCCTCACAGATACGCAGTATTTT | CAIRGGGLTDTQYF
NA | TRBJ2-7 | TRBV27 | many | TGTGCCAGCAGCCTATCGGGGAGTCTGAACGAGCAGTACTTC | CASSLSGSLNEQYF
NA | TRBJ1-2 | TRBV20-1 | many | TGCAGTCTCCCCCCGGGGGCGGATGGCTACACCTTC | CSLPPGADGYTF
NA | TRBJ1-5 | TRBV7-9 | many | TGTGCCAGCAGCTTAGGAGGTCAGCCCCAGCATTTT | CASSLGGQPQHF
NA | TRBJ1-2 | TRBV4-3 | many | TGCGCCAGCAGCCAACTGGGGGATAACTATGGCTACACCTTC | CASSQLGDNYGYTF
TRBD2 | TRBJ2-1 | TRBV5-6 | many | TGTGCCAGCAGCTTGCCTCTAGCGGGGATTTACAATGAGCAGTTCTTC | CASSLPLAGIYNEQFF
TRBD1 | TRBJ2-6 | TRBV7-2 | many | TGTGCCAGCAGCACCGACAGGGGTTGGGCTGGGGCCAACGTCCTGACTTTC | CASSTDRGWAGANVLTF
NA | TRBJ1-2 | TRBV20-1 | many | TGCAGTGTTAAAGACGTTAGGGGGGCAGATGGCTACACCTTC | CSVKDVRGADGYTF
NA | TRBJ2-7 | TRBV7-2 | NA | TGTGCCAGCAGCTTAGGGGCAGCTAACGAGCAGTACTTC | CASSLGAANEQYF
NA | TRBJ2-3 | TRBV4-3 | NA | TGCGCCAGCAGCCAAGAGGGGCCCGCAGATACGCAGTATTTT | CASSQEGPADTQYF
TRBD2 | TRBJ2-5 | TRBV5-1 | many | TGCGCCAGCAATTATGGACTAGCGGGGGGCAAAGAGACCCAGTACTTC | CASNYGLAGGKETQYF
TRBD1 | TRBJ2-3 | TRBV5-1 | many | TGCGCCAGCAGCCACGGACAGGTGGCAGATACGCAGTATTTT | CASSHGQVADTQYF
NA | TRBJ2-2 | TRBV27 | many | TGTGCCAGCAGTTTATCGAGTGGGCTCACCGGGGAGCTGTTTTTT | CASSLSSGLTGELFF
TRBD1 | TRBJ2-7 | TRBV20-1 | many | TGCAGTGCTAGAGATGGGACAGGGGGCTTCTACGAGCAGTACTTC | CSARDGTGGFYEQYF
NA | TRBJ1-4 | TRBV7-9 | many | TGTGCCAGCAGCGCGCACACTCCTAATGAAAAACTGTTTTTT | CASSAHTPNEKLFF
TRBD2 | TRBJ2-6 | TRBV5-5 | NA | TGTGCCAGCTCCGCAGCGGGGGGGCCAACTGGGGCCAACGTCCTGACTTTC | CASSAAGGPTGANVLTF
TRBD1 | TRBJ2-1 | TRBV5-6 | many | TGTGCCAGCAGCCCGAGACAGGGGAATGAGCAGTTCTTC | CASSPRQGNEQFF
NA | TRBJ1-3 | TRBV7-2 | many | TGTGCCAGCTCAGGGGCAGCCAGTCGCTCTGGAAACACCATATATTTT | CASSGAASRSGNTIYF
NA | TRBJ1-4 | TRBV20-1 | many | TGCAGTGCTAGAGGAACTAGGGGGAGGGAAAAACTGTTTTTT | CSARGTRGREKLFF
NA | TRBJ2-6 | TRBV29-1 | many | TGCAGCGTTGAAGGTGGGGACTCTGGGGCCAACGTCCTGACTTTC | CSVEGGDSGANVLTF
TRBD2 | TRBJ2-3 | TRBV20-1 | many | TGCAGTGCTAGGGACTTATTGGAGGGACTAGCGGGGGGGGATACGCAGTATTTT | CSARDLLEGLAGGDTQYF
TRBD1 | TRBJ2-3 | TRBV20-1 | many | TGCAGTGCTAACAGGGGTCAAGATACGCAGTATTTT | CSANRGQDTQYF
NA | TRBJ1-3 | TRBV28 | many | TGTGCCAGCAGTCCCCCAGGGAACACCATATATTTT | CASSPPGNTIYF
NA | TRBJ2-1 | TRBV5-5 | many | TGTGCCAGCAGCTTGGCCCGCAGGGAGAGCTCCTACAATGAGCAGTTCTTC | CASSLARRESSYNEQFF